This record concerns one T cell receptor (beta chain) sequence. The data stem from a study of T cell repertoires in cytomegalovirus infection. On the study more broadly: Indications came from public TCR beta signatures; they pointed to CMV infection and to a matching HLA type.

TCRdb used MiXCR to reprocess the reads, holding one entry per CDR3 protein. This table has about 490,000 distinct CDR3 sequences, 16% appearing once. Sequencing used CD8+ T cells from PBMCs. The clonotype was recovered from a human donor in good health (CMV status not recorded). Some clones in this sample may be carry-over from other donors' samples.

CDR3 residues: CASSLGRMNTGELFF. The CDR3 nucleotides read TGCGCCAGCAGCTTGGGGCGGATGAACACCGGGGAGCTGTTTTTT. The J gene is TRBJ2-2, the V gene TRBV5-1; D remains ambiguous. This CDR3 spans 15 amino acids. The germline V gene encodes CDR1 SGHRS and CDR2 YFSETQ. With 0 bases removed from V and 1 base from J, the gap between germline ends came to 7 bases.